This T cell receptor (beta chain) derives from a study of OX40 agonist ivuxolimab in advanced cancers. Study-wide context: With ivuxolimab, an agonistic anti-OX40 (CD134) antibody, patients were treated.

Using immunoSEQ multiplex PCR, the repertoire was profiled, and TCRdb retains in-frame clones only, with some absent. The profile shows tens of thousands of clones, 65% to 90% of them singletons. The V and J ends lost 4 bases and 5 bases respectively, with 11 bases between them. CDR3 length: 13 residues. CDR1 is KGHSH, CDR2 LQKENI, per germline. Study outcomes and limitations: In the 0.1 to 3.0 mg/kg range, CD4+ and CD8+ blood T cells had expanded clonally by week 6.

In this sample, this clone turned up once. What it recognizes is unknown. V and J are TRBV18 and TRBJ1-1; D remains ambiguous. The sequence was obtained from an adult with an advanced solid tumor such as melanoma, head and neck, liver or kidney cancer. Source: CD4+ or CD8+ T cells sorted from blood, taken in a trial of the OX40 agonist ivuxolimab. CDR3 DNA sequence: TGTGCCAGCTCACAGGGTTCCGGAACTGAAGCTTTCTTT. Amino acids: CASSQGSGTEAFF.